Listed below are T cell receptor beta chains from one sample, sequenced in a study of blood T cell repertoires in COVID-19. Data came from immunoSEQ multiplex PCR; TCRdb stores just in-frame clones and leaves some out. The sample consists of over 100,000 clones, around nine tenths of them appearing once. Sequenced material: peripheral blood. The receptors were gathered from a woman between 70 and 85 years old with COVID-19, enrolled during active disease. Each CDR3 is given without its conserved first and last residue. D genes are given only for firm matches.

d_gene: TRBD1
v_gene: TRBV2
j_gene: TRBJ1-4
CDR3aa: ASSPDRGREKLF

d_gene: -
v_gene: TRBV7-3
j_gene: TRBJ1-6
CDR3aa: ASSSTLNSPLH

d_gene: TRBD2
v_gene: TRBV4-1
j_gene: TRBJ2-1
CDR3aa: ASSQDVYRPGGNEQF

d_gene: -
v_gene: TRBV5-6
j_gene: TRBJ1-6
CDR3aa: ASSFPRSDSPLH

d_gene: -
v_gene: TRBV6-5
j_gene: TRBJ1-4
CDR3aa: ASRRREFNEKLF

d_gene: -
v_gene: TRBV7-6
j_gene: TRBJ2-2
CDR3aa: ASSLLARSGTGELF

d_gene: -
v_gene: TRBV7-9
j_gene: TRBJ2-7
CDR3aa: ASSPRSESYEQY

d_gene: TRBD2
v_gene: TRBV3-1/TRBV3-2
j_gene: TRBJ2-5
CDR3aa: ASAGTSRETQY

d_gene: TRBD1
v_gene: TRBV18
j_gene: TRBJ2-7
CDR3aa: ASSPLGPGTGLSYEQY

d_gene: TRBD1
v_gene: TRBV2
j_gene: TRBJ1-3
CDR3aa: ASRGTAKISGNTIY

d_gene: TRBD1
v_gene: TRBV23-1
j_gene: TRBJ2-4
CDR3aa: ASGSGTGGVLAKNIQY

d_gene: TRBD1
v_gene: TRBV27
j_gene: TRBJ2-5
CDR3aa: ASSSPDRAYQETQY

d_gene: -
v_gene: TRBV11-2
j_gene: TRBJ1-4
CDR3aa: ASSPYPVPGNEKLF

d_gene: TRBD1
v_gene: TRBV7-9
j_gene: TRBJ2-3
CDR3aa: ASSFGDRGRVDTQY

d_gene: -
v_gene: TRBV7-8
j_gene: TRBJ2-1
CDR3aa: ASSPPSSYNEQF

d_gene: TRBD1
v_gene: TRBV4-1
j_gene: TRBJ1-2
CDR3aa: ASSLSTGNYGYT

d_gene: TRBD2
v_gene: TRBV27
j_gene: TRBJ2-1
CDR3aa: ASSPNPTSGGLDEQF

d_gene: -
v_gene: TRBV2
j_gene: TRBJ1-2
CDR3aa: ASSEQRVTYGYT

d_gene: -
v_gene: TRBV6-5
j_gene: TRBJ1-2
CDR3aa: ASSLGGAANYGYT

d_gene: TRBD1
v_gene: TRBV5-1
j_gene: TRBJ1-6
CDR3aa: ASSSQGNNSPLH

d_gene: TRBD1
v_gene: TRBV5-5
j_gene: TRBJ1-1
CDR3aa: ASSLTGTVYTEAF

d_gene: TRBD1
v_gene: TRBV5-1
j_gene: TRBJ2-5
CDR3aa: ASSLRTGRETQY

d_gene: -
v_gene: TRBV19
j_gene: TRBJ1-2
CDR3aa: ASSTQLQPNYGYT

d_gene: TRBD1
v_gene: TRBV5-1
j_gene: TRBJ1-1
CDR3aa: ASSLEGQGARAF

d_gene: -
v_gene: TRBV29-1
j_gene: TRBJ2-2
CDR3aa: SVGSGGELF

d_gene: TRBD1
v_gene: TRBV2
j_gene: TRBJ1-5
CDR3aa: ASSGQGTNQPQH

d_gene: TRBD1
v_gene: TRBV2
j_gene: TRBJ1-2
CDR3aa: ASTGQGGSWGYT

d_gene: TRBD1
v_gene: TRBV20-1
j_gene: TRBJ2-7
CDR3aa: SGNGQGGQY

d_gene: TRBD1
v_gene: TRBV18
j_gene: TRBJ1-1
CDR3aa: ASSPLETGGTEAF

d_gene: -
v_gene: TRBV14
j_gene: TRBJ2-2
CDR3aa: ASSQLPGVGTGELF

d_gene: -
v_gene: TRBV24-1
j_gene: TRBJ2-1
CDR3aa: ATSDLVAGIAARQF

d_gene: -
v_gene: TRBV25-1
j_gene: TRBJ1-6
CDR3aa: ASSEFFVQGYTPLH

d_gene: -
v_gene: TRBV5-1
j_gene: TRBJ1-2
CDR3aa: ASSLGQGSGYT

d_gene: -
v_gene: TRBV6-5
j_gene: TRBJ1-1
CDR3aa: ASSYGGMSEAF

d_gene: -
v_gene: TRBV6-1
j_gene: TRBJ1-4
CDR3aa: ASSERDNEKLF

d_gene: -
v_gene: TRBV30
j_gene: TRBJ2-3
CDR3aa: AWSSYWDTQY

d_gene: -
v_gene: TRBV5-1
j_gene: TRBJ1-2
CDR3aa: ASSLEQPYGYT

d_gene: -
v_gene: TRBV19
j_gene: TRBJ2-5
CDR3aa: ASSPWDSGRTQY

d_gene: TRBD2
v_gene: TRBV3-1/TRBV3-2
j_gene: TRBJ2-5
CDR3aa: ASRVAGVETQY

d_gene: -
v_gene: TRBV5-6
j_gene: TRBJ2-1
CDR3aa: ASSLKGGGYNEQF

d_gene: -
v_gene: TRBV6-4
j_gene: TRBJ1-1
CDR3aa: ASSDGPLTEAF

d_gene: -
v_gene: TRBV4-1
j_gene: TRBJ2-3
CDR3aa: ASSQARGGRTDTQY

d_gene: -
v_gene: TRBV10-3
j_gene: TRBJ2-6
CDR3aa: ATTGGANVLT

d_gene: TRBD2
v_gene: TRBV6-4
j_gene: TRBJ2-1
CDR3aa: ASSVLAGTYNEQF

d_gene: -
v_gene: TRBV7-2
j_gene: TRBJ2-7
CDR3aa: ASSLVFGLNYEQY

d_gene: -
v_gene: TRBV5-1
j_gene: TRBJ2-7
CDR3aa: ASSPDPNTRGSYEQY

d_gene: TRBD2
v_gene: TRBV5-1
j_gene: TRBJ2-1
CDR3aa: ASSPDRTLAGRLEEQF

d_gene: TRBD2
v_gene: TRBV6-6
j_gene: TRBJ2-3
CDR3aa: ASSPLRGGPNTQY

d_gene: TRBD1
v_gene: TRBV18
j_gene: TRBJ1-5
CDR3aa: ASSPGTANQPQH

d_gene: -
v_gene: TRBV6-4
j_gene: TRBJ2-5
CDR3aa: ASSREVQETQY

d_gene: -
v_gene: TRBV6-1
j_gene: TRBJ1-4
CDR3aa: ASSEEGSWEKLF

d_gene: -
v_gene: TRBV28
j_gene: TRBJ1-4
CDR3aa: ASSRAGANEKLF

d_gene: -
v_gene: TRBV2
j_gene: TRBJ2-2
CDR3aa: ASSGQGLNTGELF

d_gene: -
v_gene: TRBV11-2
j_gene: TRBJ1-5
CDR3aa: ASSLERDQPQH

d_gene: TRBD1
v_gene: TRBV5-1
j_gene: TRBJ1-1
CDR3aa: ASTTGGTTEAF

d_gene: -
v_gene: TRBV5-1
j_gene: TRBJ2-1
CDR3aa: ASSWGGRNNEQF